This T cell receptor beta chain was captured in a study of cytomegalovirus exposure and HLA in healthy donors. Whole-study findings and limits: HLA alleles showed associations with 15,000 to 20,000 TCR beta sequences in a later analysis, at a 0.05 false discovery rate. Further analysis was carried out later, and it showed several of the most significant clusters appearing linked to common viral pathogens. TRBV6-2, TRBV6-3 and other indistinguishable V segments were excluded. Immune exposure information available was restricted to CMV serostatus.

This clone was observed a single time. Its antigen is currently unknown. In the PCR, 60 Vbeta and 13 Jbeta primers were used. The method was immunoSEQ multiplex PCR; TCRdb's version includes in-frame clones alone and lacks a portion of them. The data show 100,000 to 150,000 clones, 81% seen once. CDR1 is LNHDA, CDR2 SQIVND, per germline (reference sequence). The CDR3 loop spans 14 amino acids. V gave up 9 bases and J gave up 0 bases; unmatched junction bases: 7. Sequenced material: PBMCs. The rearrangement uses TRBV19 and TRBJ1-2; 7 nucleotides agree with TRBD1. The sequence came from a woman aged 25 to 39 in good health and CMV-seronegative. Written as DNA, the CDR3 is TGTGCCAGCAATCGGGACAGTGCTAACTATGGCTACACCTTC. Translated: CASNRDSANYGYTF.